The source of this T cell receptor beta chain is a study of response to subunit inactivated influenza vaccine. Study-level findings and limits: Authors suggested each seasonal flu vaccination may recruit only limited numbers of new T cells.

TCRdb re-called the RT-PCR reads through MiXCR, storing one row per CDR3 protein. The sample shows 250,000 to 350,000 distinct CDR3 sequences, approximately 20% of them seen only once. V was cut by 3 bases and J by 7 bases, with 19 bases left in between. Germline CDR1 is KGHSH and CDR2 is LQKENI. The CDR3 is made up of 16 amino acids. This clonotype was recorded a few times. Its antigen is undetermined. The TCR originated in a man aged 50 to 75 who received an inactivated influenza vaccine. The chain links TRBV18 to TRBJ1-5, with no clear D. Sequenced here: PBMCs from blood, sampled around 22 months after vaccination. In DNA form, the CDR3 reads TGTGCCAGCTCACCGGGGTTGGAATTCCTCGGGCAGCCCCAGCATTTT. It encodes CASSPGLEFLGQPQHF.